This TCR beta chain was sequenced for a study of T cell changes during pregnancy in multiple sclerosis. The protocol was immunoSEQ multiplex PCR, while the TCRdb copy is restricted to in-frame clones and leaves out a portion. The sample records roughly 30,000 clones, about 91% being singletons. V gave up 1 base and J gave up 3 bases; unmatched junction bases: 10. Germline V gives CDR1 KGHSY, CDR2 FQNENV. CDR3 length: 19 amino acids. The gene calls are TRBV16 and TRBJ2-1; the match to TRBD2 covers 12 bases. The receptor comes from a female donor with multiple sclerosis, enrolled in a pregnancy study. The specimen was CD8+ T cells from peripheral blood mononuclear cells, collected in the second trimester of pregnancy. CDR3 residues: CASSQWSSGRAGHYNEQFF. In DNA, the CDR3 is TGTGCCAGCAGCCAATGGTCTAGCGGGAGGGCGGGACACTACAATGAGCAGTTCTTC.